Detailed here is one TCR beta chain. Its antigen is currently unknown. Preparation of the TCRbeta library used unique molecular identifiers. TCRdb fed the PCR reads into MiXCR, producing one record per CDR3 protein. The sample gives 700,000 to 950,000 distinct CDR3 sequences, 16% of which show up once; 5% is in the top ten. The record originates from a study of T-cell reconstitution after alpha-beta-depleted transplantation in children. Germline loops: CDR1 MGHRA, CDR2 YSYEKL. The CDR3 covers 12 residues. Trimming cost V 1 base and J 7 bases, with 8 bases left between them. Study findings and constraints: Several hundred expanded graft clones reportedly were the source of alpha-beta T cells about two months after transplant. One year post-transplant, T-cell counts and diversity were largely derived from T cells produced anew.

The chain combines TRBV4-1 with TRBJ2-7; D remains ambiguous. Specimen: PBMCs, mostly from graft donor cells, collected 360 days after TCRalphabeta/CD19-depleted stem cell transplant. This receptor was taken from a male patient aged 5 to 17 who had a stem cell transplant for acute lymphoblastic leukemia, so the T cells may come from the graft donor. The DNA for the CDR3 is TGCGCCAGCAGCCAAGTTTTCGGGGAGCAGTACTTC. It translates to CASSQVFGEQYF.